Sequencing of this T cell receptor beta chain was carried out in a study of T cells in Graves' hyperthyroidism and ophthalmopathy. Amplified TCR beta CDR3 regions came from RNA transcripts. HTBI primers drove first-round RT-PCR of the TCR CDR3. TCRdb passed the multiplex PCR reads through MiXCR, listing each CDR3 protein once. The data show about 540,000 distinct CDR3 sequences, about 45% seen once. Diagnostic decisions used clinical symptoms, serum thyroxine and TRAb, thyroid ultrasound and orbital computed tomography. This clonotype was observed at least ten times. Its antigen is still unknown. This CDR3 is 15 amino acids long. J was trimmed by 7 bases and V by 5 bases; bases with no gene match: 13. Germline values: CDR1 MNHEY, CDR2 SVGAGI. The study, taken as a whole, reports: Most thyroid clonotypes expanded above 0.001 were also detected in blood. Ophthalmopathy onset followed model prediction by a median approximately 5.9 months.

This receptor was identified in a woman in her late teens or twenties with Graves' hyperthyroidism. The chain carries TRBV6-5 and TRBJ2-7, with 8 bases that match TRBD2. Sequenced material: peripheral blood or thyroid tissue (not recorded which). CDR3 sequence reads: CASSPLVGRAGEQYF. The CDR3 bases are TGTGCCAGCAGTCCCCTCGTCGGGAGGGCCGGTGAGCAGTACTTC.